This TCR beta chain was sequenced for a study of T-cell reconstitution after alpha-beta-depleted transplantation in children. Study results and caveats: Surviving thymic progenitors and recipient T cells were the source of high TCRbeta diversity at day 60 in some patients. Counts and diversity of T cells one year after transplant came mostly from newly produced T cells. There were reportedly several hundred expanded graft clones from which alpha-beta T cells came about two months after transplant.

This clonotype was counted at least ten times. Its specificity is not known. A TCRbeta library incorporating unique molecular identifiers was prepared. TCRdb recomputed calls from the PCR reads with MiXCR, one row per CDR3 protein. The data hold about 300,000 distinct CDR3 sequences, with over 9.5% observed a single time. CDR1 is SGHVS, CDR2 FNYEAQ, per germline. This CDR3 has 15 amino acids. J lost 6 bases, V lost 1 base, and 7 bases had no gene match. This sample comprised PBMCs, obtained before TCRalphabeta/CD19-depleted stem cell transplant. The chain joins TRBV7-6 to TRBJ2-3; TRBD2 matches 7 bases. The receptor's source is a boy younger than two with acute myeloid leukemia, due to receive a stem cell transplant. The CDR3 region has the DNA TGTGCCAGCAGCTTAGTCACTAGCGAAACGGATACGCAGTATTTT. It codes for CASSLVTSETDTQYF. Variable domain in full (rest from reference TRBV7-6 and TRBJ2-3): GAGVSQSPRYKVTKRGQDVALRCDPISGHVSLYWYRQALGQGPEFLTYFNYEAQQDKSGLPNDRFSAERPEGSISTLTIQRTEQRDSAMYRCASSLVTSETDTQYFGPGTRLTVL.